The rows below give T cell receptor beta chains drawn from one sample of a study of radiation and T cells in renal cell carcinoma. Assay used: immunoSEQ multiplex PCR; TCRdb lists only in-frame clones, some missing. The repertoire holds 90,000 to 100,000 clones, with approximately 80% as singletons. The sample here was blood, taken from a patient whose treatment included radiotherapy and nephrectomy. These receptors came from a man aged 55 to 70 with renal cell carcinoma. CDR3s include the opening cysteine and the closing phenylalanine or tryptophan. Fields, in order: J gene, V gene, clone size, D gene, CDR3 protein, CDR3 DNA. A D gene is named only where the DNA matches it firmly. Clone size, where shown, is once, few, many, or a class for clones that have expanded.

TRBJ1-3 TRBV9 . . CASSEIPQAYSGNTIYF TGTGCCAGCAGCGAGATCCCACAGGCCTACTCTGGAAACACCATATATTTT
TRBJ2-7 TRBV7-2 . TRBD2 CASSPREGAYEQYF TGTGCCAGCAGCCCCCGGGAGGGGGCCTACGAGCAGTACTTC
TRBJ2-3 TRBV11-2 . . CASSLEKPDTQYF TGTGCCAGCAGCTTAGAGAAGCCGGATACGCAGTATTTT
TRBJ1-5 TRBV19 . . CASIWVQKYQPQHF TGTGCCAGTATATGGGTACAGAAATATCAGCCCCAGCATTTT
TRBJ1-6 TRBV4-1 . . CASSQVGGVSPLHF TGCGCCAGCAGCCAAGTAGGCGGGGTCTCACCCCTCCACTTT
TRBJ2-1 TRBV11-1 . TRBD1 CASSPRQGRSYNEQFF TGTGCCAGCAGCCCTCGACAGGGACGCTCCTACAATGAGCAGTTCTTC
TRBJ1-4 TRBV9 . . CASSVQPGEGEKLFF TGTGCCAGCAGCGTACAGCCCGGAGAGGGCGAAAAACTGTTTTTT
TRBJ1-2 TRBV7-2 . . CASSTATGIQGGYTF TGTGCCAGCAGCACCGCCACAGGCATCCAAGGTGGCTACACCTTC
TRBJ1-2 TRBV11-2 few . CASSLGKGNYTF TGTGCCAGCAGCTTAGGGAAGGGGAACTACACCTTC
TRBJ1-3 TRBV5-8 . TRBD1 CASSLGTGLGNTIYF TGTGCCAGCAGCTTGGGGACAGGGCTGGGAAACACCATATATTTT
TRBJ2-7 TRBV5-8 . TRBD2 CASSLSRELAGQYF TGTGCCAGCAGCTTAAGCAGGGAACTAGCGGGGCAGTACTTC
TRBJ2-7 TRBV14 . . CASSRALVSHSYEQYF TGTGCCAGCAGCCGGGCACTAGTATCCCACTCCTACGAGCAGTACTTC
TRBJ2-3 TRBV19 . TRBD2 CASKTSGSIQTDTQYF TGTGCCAGCAAGACTAGCGGGAGTATCCAAACAGATACGCAGTATTTT
TRBJ1-4 TRBV14 . . CASSQDRTKLFF TGTGCCAGCAGCCAAGACAGGACAAAACTGTTTTTT
TRBJ2-1 TRBV5-4 . TRBD2 CASRSGTSGRAGDEQFF TGTGCCAGCAGGTCCGGGACTAGCGGGAGGGCCGGCGATGAGCAGTTCTTC
TRBJ1-5 TRBV7-9 . TRBD1 CASSRQGEPQHF TGTGCCAGCAGCCGACAGGGAGAGCCCCAGCATTTT
TRBJ1-5 TRBV6-1 . . CASSELGDRPQHF TGTGCCAGCAGTGAACTGGGTGATAGGCCCCAGCATTTT
TRBJ2-1 TRBV5-6 . TRBD2 CASSRRTSRRNEQFF TGTGCCAGCAGCCGAAGGACTAGTAGAAGGAATGAGCAGTTCTTC
TRBJ2-5 TRBV29-1 . . CSVEFVAKETQYF TGCAGCGTTGAGTTTGTGGCTAAAGAGACCCAGTACTTC
TRBJ2-3 TRBV6-1 . TRBD1 CASSDWTGGADTQYF TGTGCCAGCAGTGATTGGACAGGGGGCGCAGATACGCAGTATTTT
TRBJ2-5 TRBV5-4 . TRBD1 CASSIEPGQGAKETQYF TGTGCCAGCAGCATTGAACCGGGACAGGGGGCGAAAGAGACCCAGTACTTC
TRBJ1-1 TRBV18 . . CASSPLDTEAFF TGTGCCAGCTCACCGTTGGACACTGAAGCTTTCTTT
TRBJ1-1 TRBV7-8 once . CASSLGGRQVYTEAFF TGTGCCAGCAGCTTAGGCGGGCGACAGGTTTACACTGAAGCTTTCTTT
TRBJ2-2 TRBV7-3 . TRBD2 CASSLAGPNTGELFF TGTGCCAGCAGCCTAGCGGGGCCGAACACCGGGGAGCTGTTTTTT
TRBJ1-5 TRBV7-2 . TRBD1 CASSPTGGHQPQHF TGTGCCAGCAGCCCAACAGGGGGACATCAGCCCCAGCATTTT
TRBJ2-5 TRBV7-8 . . CASNSLEETQYF TGTGCCAGCAACTCCCTGGAGGAGACCCAGTACTTC
TRBJ2-6 TRBV28 . . CASSSLTRGGSGANVLTF TGTGCCAGCAGTTCCTTGACGAGAGGGGGATCTGGGGCCAACGTCCTGACTTTC
TRBJ2-7 TRBV4-1 once . CASSQERDPGLEQYF TGCGCCAGCAGCCAAGAAAGGGACCCGGGGCTCGAGCAGTACTTC
TRBJ1-1 TRBV5-1 once . CASSLGRVGHLNTEAFF TGCGCCAGCAGCTTGGGAAGGGTGGGTCACTTAAACACTGAAGCTTTCTTT
TRBJ1-2 TRBV5-6 few TRBD1 CASSSLTGRRGYTF TGTGCCAGCAGCTCGCTGACAGGGCGGCGTGGCTACACCTTC
TRBJ2-1 TRBV7-2 . . CASSLTGLPYNEQFF TGTGCCAGCAGCTTGACGGGACTGCCCTACAATGAGCAGTTCTTC
TRBJ1-2 TRBV4-1 . TRBD1 CASSQVWTGGGYGYTF TGCGCCAGCAGCCAAGTTTGGACAGGGGGCGGCTATGGCTACACCTTC
TRBJ2-5 TRBV7-7 once TRBD2 CASSLSSGSGETQYF TGTGCCAGCAGCTTGTCTAGCGGGAGCGGGGAGACCCAGTACTTC
TRBJ1-4 TRBV15 . . CATSRDFGVEKLFF TGTGCCACCAGCAGAGATTTCGGCGTCGAAAAACTGTTTTTT
TRBJ2-1 TRBV29-1 . TRBD1 CSGQGLSYNEQFF TGCAGCGGACAGGGGCTTTCCTACAATGAGCAGTTCTTC
TRBJ2-2 TRBV18 . TRBD2 CASSPSLSGGNTGELFF TGTGCCAGCTCACCATCCCTTAGCGGGGGAAACACCGGGGAGCTGTTTTTT
TRBJ2-1 TRBV5-8 . TRBD2 CASSLGLAAYNEQFF TGTGCCAGCAGCTTGGGACTAGCGGCCTACAATGAGCAGTTCTTC
TRBJ2-7 TRBV5-1 . . CASSIIEAREQYF TGCGCCAGCAGCATAATAGAGGCGAGGGAGCAGTACTTC
TRBJ2-3 TRBV11-3 . . CASSRGQRTDTQYF TGTGCCAGCAGCCGTGGACAGAGAACAGATACGCAGTATTTT
TRBJ2-7 TRBV5-4 . . CASSRVEIHEQYF TGTGCCAGCAGCCGTGTAGAAATCCACGAGCAGTACTTC
TRBJ1-4 TRBV4-2 few . CASSQPRTPTNEKLFF TGTGCCAGCAGCCAACCGCGGACACCAACTAATGAAAAACTGTTTTTT
TRBJ1-2 TRBV6-1 . . CASSLKGPGFYGYTF TGTGCCAGCAGTCTGAAAGGGCCTGGGTTCTATGGCTACACCTTC
TRBJ1-5 TRBV2 . TRBD1 CASSDTGGGQPQHF TGTGCCAGCAGTGACACAGGGGGAGGTCAGCCCCAGCATTTT
TRBJ1-1 TRBV5-1 . . CASSPGWVTEAFF TGCGCCAGCAGCCCGGGCTGGGTCACTGAAGCTTTCTTT
TRBJ1-2 TRBV28 . TRBD1 CASSPNSGDSLNANYGYTF TGTGCCAGCAGTCCAAACAGCGGGGACAGCCTGAATGCTAACTATGGCTACACCTTC
TRBJ2-1 TRBV14 . . CASRHRDYNEQFF TGTGCCAGCAGGCACAGGGACTACAATGAGCAGTTCTTC
TRBJ1-5 TRBV27 . . CASSEWASTSNQPQHF TGTGCCAGCAGTGAATGGGCCAGTACTAGCAATCAGCCCCAGCATTTT